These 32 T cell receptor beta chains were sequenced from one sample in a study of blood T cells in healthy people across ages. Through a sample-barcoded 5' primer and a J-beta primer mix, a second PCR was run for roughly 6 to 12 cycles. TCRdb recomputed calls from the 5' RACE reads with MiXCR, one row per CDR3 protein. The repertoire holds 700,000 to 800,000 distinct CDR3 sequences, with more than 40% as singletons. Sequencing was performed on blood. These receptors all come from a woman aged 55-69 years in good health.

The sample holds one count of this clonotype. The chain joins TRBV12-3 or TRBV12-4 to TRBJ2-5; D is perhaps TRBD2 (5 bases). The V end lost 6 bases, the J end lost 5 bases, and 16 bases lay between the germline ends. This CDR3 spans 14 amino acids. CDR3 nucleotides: TGTGCCAGCAGGACCGGGGAACTTCGTGAGACCCAGTACTTC. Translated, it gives CASRTGELRETQYF.

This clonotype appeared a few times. The CDR3 is CASSPVHATNEKLFF. The CDR3 DNA is TGTGCCAGCAGCCCAGTACACGCAACTAATGAAAAACTGTTTTTT. J is TRBJ1-4 and V is TRBV28; D remains ambiguous. Germline V gene data show CDR1 as MDHEN and CDR2 as SYDVKM. This CDR3 is built from 15 residues. The ends were cut back, 6 bases at V and 0 bases at J, with 11 bases in the middle.

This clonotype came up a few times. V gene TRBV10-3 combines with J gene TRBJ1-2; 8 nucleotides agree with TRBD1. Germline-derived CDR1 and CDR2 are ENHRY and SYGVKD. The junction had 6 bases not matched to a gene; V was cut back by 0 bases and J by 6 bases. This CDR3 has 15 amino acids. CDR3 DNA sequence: TGTGCCATCAGTGAGTCTTTCAGGGGGCAGGATGGCTACACCTTC. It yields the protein CAISESFRGQDGYTF.

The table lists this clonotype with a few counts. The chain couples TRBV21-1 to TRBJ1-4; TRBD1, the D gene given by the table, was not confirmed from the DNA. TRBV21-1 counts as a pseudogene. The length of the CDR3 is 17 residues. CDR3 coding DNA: TGTGCCAGCAGCAAAGCAAGGACAGGGCAAACTAATGAAAAACTGTTTTTT. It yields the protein CASSKARTGQTNEKLFF.

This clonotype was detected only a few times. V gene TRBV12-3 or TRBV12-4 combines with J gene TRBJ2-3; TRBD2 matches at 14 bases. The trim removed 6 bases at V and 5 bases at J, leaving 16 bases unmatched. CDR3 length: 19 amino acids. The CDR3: CASSTGTSGGPPLLDTQYF. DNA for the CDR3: TGTGCCAGCAGCACTGGGACTAGCGGGGGCCCCCCGTTACTAGATACGCAGTATTTT.

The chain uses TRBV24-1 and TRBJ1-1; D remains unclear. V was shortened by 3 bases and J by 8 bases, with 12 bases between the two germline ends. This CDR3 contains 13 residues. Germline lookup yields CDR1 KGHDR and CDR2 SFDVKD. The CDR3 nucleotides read TGTGCCACCAGTGATCCCGACAAACGGGAAGCTTTCTTT. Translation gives CATSDPDKREAFF.

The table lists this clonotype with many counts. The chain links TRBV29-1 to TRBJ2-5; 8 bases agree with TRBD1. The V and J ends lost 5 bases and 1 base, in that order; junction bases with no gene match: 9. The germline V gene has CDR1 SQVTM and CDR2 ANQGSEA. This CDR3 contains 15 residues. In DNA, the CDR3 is TGCAGCGTTTCCATAGCCGGACAGGGCCAAGAGACCCAGTACTTC. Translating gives CSVSIAGQGQETQYF. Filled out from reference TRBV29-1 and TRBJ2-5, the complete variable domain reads SAVISQKPSRDICQRGTSLTIQCQVDSQVTMMFWYRQQPGQSLTLIATANQGSEATYESGFVIDKFPISRPNLTFSTLTVSNMSPEDSSIYLCSVSIAGQGQETQYFGPGTRLLVL.

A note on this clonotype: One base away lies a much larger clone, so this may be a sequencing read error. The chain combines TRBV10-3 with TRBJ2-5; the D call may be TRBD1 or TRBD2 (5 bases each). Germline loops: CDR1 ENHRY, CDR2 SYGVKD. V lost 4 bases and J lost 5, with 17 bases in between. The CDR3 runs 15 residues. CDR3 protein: CAISVAGTKAETQYF. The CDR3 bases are TGTGCCATCAGTGTCGCCGGGACCAAGGCGGAGACCCAGTACTTC.

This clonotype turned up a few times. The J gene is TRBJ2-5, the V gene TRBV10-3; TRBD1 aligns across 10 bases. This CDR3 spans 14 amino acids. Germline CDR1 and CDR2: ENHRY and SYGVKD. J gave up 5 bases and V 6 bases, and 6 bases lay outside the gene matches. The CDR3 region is CAISPGQGWETQYF. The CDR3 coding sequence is TGTGCCATCAGCCCGGGACAGGGGTGGGAGACCCAGTACTTC.

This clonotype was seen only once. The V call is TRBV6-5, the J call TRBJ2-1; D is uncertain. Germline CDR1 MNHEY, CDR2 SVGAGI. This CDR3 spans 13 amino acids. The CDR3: CVSSYRILYEQFF. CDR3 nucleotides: TGTGTAAGCAGTTACCGCATTTTGTATGAGCAGTTCTTC.

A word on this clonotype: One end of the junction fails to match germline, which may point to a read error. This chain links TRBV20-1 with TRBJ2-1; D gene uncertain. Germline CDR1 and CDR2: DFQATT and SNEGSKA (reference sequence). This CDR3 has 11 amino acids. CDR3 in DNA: TGTAGTTCCTCGCCCGGGTGTGAGCAGTTCTTC. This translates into CSSSPGCEQFF.

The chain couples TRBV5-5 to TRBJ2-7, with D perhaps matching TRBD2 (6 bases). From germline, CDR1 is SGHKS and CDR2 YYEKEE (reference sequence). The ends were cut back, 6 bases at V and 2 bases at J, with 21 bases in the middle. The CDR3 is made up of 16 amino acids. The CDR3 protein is CASTPVGGLVAYEQYF. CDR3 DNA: TGTGCCAGCACTCCTGTGGGGGGTCTAGTAGCCTACGAGCAGTACTTC.

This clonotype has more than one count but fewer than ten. CDR3 in DNA: TGCAGTGCTAGAGGGCAGGTCACAGATACGCAGTATTTT. The encoded protein is CSARGQVTDTQYF. J is TRBJ2-3 and V is TRBV20-1; no clear D gene. CDR1 is DFQATT and CDR2 is SNEGSKA in the germline V gene (reference sequence). The CDR3 spans 13 residues. V lost 1 base to trimming and J lost 2 bases, with 7 bases between them.

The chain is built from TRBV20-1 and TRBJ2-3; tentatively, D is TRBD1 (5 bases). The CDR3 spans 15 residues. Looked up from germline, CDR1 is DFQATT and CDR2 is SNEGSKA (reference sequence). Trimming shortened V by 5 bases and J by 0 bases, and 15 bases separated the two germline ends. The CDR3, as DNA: TGCAGTGCTCGACCAGCAGCAGGGAGCACAGATACGCAGTATTTT. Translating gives CSARPAAGSTDTQYF.

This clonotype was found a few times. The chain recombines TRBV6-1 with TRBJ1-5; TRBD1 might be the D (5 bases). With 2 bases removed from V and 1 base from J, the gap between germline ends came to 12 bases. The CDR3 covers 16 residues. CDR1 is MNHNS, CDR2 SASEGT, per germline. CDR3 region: CASSELGRGSNQPQHF. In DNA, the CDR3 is TGTGCCAGCAGTGAATTAGGTAGGGGAAGCAATCAGCCCCAGCATTTT.

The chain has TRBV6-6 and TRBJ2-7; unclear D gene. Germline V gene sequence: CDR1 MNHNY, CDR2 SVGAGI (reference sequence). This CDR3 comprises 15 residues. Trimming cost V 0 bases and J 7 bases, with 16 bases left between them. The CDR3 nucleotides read TGTGCCAGCAGTTACTCGGTGACAAACTACAATGAGCAGTACTTC. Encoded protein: CASSYSVTNYNEQYF.

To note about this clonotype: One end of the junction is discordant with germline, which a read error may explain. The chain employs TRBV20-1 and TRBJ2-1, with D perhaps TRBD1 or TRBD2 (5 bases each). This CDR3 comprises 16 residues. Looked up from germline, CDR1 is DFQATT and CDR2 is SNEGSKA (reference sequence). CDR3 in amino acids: CSARPEEQEGYNGQFF. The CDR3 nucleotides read TGCAGTGCTAGACCTGAGGAACAAGAGGGGTACAATGGGCAGTTCTTC.

In nucleotides, the CDR3 is TGCGCCAGCAGCCAAGACAGGGGCGCCTTCTACGAGCAGTACTTC. This encodes CASSQDRGAFYEQYF. The J gene is TRBJ2-7, the V gene TRBV4-3, with a weak D call TRBD1 (6 bases). The CDR3 runs 15 residues. V was pared by 0 bases and J by 3 bases, with 12 bases between. The V gene's germline CDR1 is LGHNA and CDR2 YSLEER.

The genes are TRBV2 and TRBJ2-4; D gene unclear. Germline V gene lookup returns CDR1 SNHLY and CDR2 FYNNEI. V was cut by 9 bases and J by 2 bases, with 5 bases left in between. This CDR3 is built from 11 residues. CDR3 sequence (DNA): TGTGCCAGTGTATCCAAAAACATTCAGTACTTC. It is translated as CASVSKNIQYF.

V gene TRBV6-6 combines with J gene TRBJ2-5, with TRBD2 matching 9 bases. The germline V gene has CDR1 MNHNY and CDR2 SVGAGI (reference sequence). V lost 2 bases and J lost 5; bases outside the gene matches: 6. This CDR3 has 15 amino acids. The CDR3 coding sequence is TGTGCCAGCAGTTACAGGGCGGGGGGGGGTGAGACCCAGTACTTC. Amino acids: CASSYRAGGGETQYF.

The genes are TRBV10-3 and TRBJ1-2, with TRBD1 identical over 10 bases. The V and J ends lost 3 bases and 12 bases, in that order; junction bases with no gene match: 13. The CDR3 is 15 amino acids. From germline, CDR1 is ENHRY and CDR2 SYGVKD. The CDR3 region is CAISDHDRGLIKDTF. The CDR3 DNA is TGTGCCATCAGTGACCATGACAGGGGGCTTATAAAGGACACCTTC.

The CDR3 DNA reads TGTGCCAGCCGGCCATCGGGTAATAGCAATCAGCCCCAGCATTTT. Translation: CASRPSGNSNQPQHF. V is TRBV12-3 or TRBV12-4 and J is TRBJ1-5; no firm D call. The CDR3 has 15 amino acids. Trimming cost V 8 bases and J 0 bases, with 14 bases left between them.

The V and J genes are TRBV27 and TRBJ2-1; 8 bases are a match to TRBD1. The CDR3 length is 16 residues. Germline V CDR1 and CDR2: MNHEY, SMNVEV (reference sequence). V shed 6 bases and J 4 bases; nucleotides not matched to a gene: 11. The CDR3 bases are TGTGCCAGCAGCCCTCAAGGGCAGGGGGCTTACAATGAGCAGTTCTTC. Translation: CASSPQGQGAYNEQFF.

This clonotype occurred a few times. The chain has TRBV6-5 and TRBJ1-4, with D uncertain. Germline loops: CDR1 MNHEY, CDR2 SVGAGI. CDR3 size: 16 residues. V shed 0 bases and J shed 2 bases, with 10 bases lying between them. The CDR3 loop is CASSYSVYPTNEKLFF. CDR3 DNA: TGTGCCAGCAGTTACTCCGTTTACCCCACTAATGAAAAACTGTTTTTT.

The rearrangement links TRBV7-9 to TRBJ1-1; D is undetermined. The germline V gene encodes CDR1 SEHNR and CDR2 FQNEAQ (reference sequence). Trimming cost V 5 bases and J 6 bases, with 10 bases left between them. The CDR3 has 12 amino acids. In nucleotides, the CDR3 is TGTGCCAGCAGCCCAGGTCGGGCTGAAGCTTTCTTT. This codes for CASSPGRAEAFF.

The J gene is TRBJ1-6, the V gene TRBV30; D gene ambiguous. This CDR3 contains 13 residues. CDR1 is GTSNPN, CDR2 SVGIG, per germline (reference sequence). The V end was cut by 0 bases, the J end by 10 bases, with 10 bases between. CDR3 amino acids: CAWSVHVGSPLHF. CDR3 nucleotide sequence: TGTGCCTGGAGTGTACACGTGGGGTCACCCCTCCACTTT.

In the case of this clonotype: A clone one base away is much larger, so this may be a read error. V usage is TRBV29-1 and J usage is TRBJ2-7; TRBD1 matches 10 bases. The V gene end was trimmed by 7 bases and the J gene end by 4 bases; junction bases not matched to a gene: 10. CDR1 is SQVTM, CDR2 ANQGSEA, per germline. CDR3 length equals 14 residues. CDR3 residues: CSDDATGGGYEQYF. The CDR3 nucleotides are TGCAGCGATGACGCGACAGGGGGCGGGTACGAGCAGTACTTC.

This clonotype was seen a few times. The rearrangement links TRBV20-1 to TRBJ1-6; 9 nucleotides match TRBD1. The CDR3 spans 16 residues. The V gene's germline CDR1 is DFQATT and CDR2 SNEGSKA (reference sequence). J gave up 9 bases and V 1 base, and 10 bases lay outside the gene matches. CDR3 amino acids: CSARVQGAGGISPLHF. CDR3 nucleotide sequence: TGCAGTGCTAGAGTACAGGGGGCAGGAGGTATTTCACCCCTCCACTTT.

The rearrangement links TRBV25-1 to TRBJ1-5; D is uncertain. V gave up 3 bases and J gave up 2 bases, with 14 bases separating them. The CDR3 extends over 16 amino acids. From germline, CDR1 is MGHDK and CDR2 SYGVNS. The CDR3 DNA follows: TGTGCCAGCAGTGACTCGTGGACCTTGGGCAATCAGCCCCAGCATTTT. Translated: CASSDSWTLGNQPQHF. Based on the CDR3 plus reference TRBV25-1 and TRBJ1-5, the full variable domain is EADIYQTPRYLVIGTGKKITLECSQTMGHDKMYWYQQDPGMELHLIHYSYGVNSTEKGDLSSESTVSRIRTEHFPLTLESARPSHTSQYLCASSDSWTLGNQPQHFGDGTRLSIL.

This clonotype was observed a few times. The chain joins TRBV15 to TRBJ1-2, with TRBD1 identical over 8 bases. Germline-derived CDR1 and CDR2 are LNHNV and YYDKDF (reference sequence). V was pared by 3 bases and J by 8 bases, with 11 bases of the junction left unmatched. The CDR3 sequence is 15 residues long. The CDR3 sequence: CATSRTGARGAGYTF. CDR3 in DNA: TGTGCCACCAGCAGGACAGGGGCGCGAGGGGCCGGCTACACCTTC.

The CDR3 bases are TGTGCCAGCAGGTCCCCCCAAAGGGCTGAAGCTTTCTTT. This sequence encodes CASRSPQRAEAFF. The rearrangement joins TRBV7-9 to TRBJ1-1, with D unclear. CDR1 and CDR2 from the germline V gene are SEHNR and FQNEAQ (reference sequence). This CDR3 has 13 residues. With 6 bases removed from V and 6 bases from J, the gap between germline ends came to 14 bases.

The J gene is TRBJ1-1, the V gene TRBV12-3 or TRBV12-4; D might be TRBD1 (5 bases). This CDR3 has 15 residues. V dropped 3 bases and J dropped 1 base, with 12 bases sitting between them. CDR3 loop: CASSFEGNPNTEAFF. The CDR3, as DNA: TGTGCCAGCAGTTTCGAGGGGAATCCGAACACTGAAGCTTTCTTT.